The T cell receptor beta chain described here comes from a study of OX40 agonist ivuxolimab in advanced cancers. With respect to the entire study: Ivuxolimab, which targeted the costimulatory receptor OX40 (CD134), was an agonistic, fully human IgG2 monoclonal antibody. Intravenous ivuxolimab was administered to patients every 2 weeks at six dose levels: 0.01, 0.1, 0.3, 1.5, 3 and 10 mg/kg. Among the 50 to 55 dose-escalation patients, about 19 had hepatocellular carcinoma, 15 or so melanoma, 9 renal cell carcinoma and 9 head and neck cancer. A male proportion of roughly 80% and a mean age of roughly 58 years, ranging from about 23 to 79, were recorded for the dose-escalation cohort. Prior anti-PD-1, anti-PD-L1 or anti-CTLA-4 therapy was permitted, and roughly two fifths of dose-escalation patients had received checkpoint inhibitors. Partial responses occurred in three dose-escalation patients: two with cutaneous melanoma and one with hepatocellular carcinoma. Peripheral TCRbeta sequencing was intended to test whether TCR sequence diversity was altered and clonal T-cell expansion was caused by ivuxolimab. The paper covers the monotherapy dose-escalation part of the phase I ivuxolimab trial, which included N = 52 patients. Study-wide findings and limitations: Partial responders in the 0.1-3.0 mg/kg groups had among the lowest normalized peripheral clonal expansion, especially among CD8+ T cells. On average, CD8+ T cells showed more expanded clones than CD4+ T cells after ivuxolimab. At doses of 0.1 to 3.0 mg/kg, clonal expansion of both CD4+ and CD8+ blood T cells was observed from baseline to week 6. The antigen specificity of the peripheral T cells that underwent clonal expansion was not determined. Low levels of normalized T-cell clonal expansion were also seen in some patients who did not respond.

Genomic DNA was extracted from sorted cells for sequencing of the TCRbeta CDR3 region. The immunoSEQ Assay was used for sequencing of TCRbeta CDR3 regions. In its TCRdb copy, this immuneACCESS table keeps in-frame sequences only and misses some clones. Where compared with another copy, unresolved V genes explain less than half of these, and the others have no known cause. In this sample the table shows some 70,000 clones, more than 80% of which occur a single time. Under 3.5% of the sample lies in the top ten. Here V drops 6 bases and J drops 7 bases, and the junction holds 12 bases not matched to any gene. The CDR3, from cysteine to phenylalanine, totals 16 residues. Kept here is only the CDR3 DNA, which spans 48 bases and is read in frame from base 1. Based on the germline V gene, the CDR1 and CDR2 sequences are LGHNT and FRNRAP. Patients with a history of autoimmune disease or receiving systemic immunosuppression were excluded from the trial. Peripheral blood for TCR sequencing was drawn from every dose cohort at baseline, at cycle 4 day 1 and at cycle 7 day 1. Samples were obtained from an open-label, multicenter, first-in-human phase I dose-escalation trial of ivuxolimab. The trial enrolled adults with locally advanced or metastatic head and neck squamous cell, hepatocellular, melanoma or renal cell carcinoma. Before TCR sequencing, CD4+ and CD8+ T cells were separately sorted from peripheral blood.

Note on this clone: Its antigen specificity is not known. No base quality values were provided; no much bigger clone lies one nucleotide off.

The material sequenced was CD4+ or CD8+ T cells sorted from blood, taken in a trial of the OX40 agonist ivuxolimab. The rearrangement combines TRBV12-5 with TRBJ2-1; 10 central bases correspond to TRBD2. The sequence was obtained from an adult with an advanced solid tumor such as melanoma, head and neck, liver or kidney cancer. The CDR3 region has the sequence CASGSGRPGLANEQFF. DNA sequence: TGTGCTAGTGGCTCGGGACGGCCGGGACTAGCGAATGAGCAGTTCTTC.